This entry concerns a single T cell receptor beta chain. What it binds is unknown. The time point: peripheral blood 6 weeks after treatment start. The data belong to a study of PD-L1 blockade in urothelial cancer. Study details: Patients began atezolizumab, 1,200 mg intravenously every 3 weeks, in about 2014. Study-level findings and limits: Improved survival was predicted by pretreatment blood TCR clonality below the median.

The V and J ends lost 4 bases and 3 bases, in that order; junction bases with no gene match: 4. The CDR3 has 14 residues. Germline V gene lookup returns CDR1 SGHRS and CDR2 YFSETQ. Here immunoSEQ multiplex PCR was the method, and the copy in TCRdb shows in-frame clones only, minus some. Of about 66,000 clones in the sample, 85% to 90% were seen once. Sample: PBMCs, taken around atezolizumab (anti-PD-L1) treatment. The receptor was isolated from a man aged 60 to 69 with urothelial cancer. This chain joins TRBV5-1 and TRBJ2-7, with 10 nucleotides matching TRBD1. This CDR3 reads CASSRDRGFYEQYF. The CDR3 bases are TGCGCCAGCAGCCGGGACAGGGGCTTCTACGAGCAGTACTTC.